These 30 T cell receptor beta chains came from one sample sequenced in a study of T cell repertoires in cytomegalovirus infection. TCRdb used MiXCR to reprocess the reads, holding one entry per CDR3 protein. The sample has just under 550,000 distinct CDR3 sequences; more than 20% are singletons. What was sequenced was PBMCs. These receptors were taken from a human donor in good health (CMV status not recorded). Some clones in this sample may be carry-over from other donors' samples.

This clonotype was counted between two and nine times. The V and J genes are TRBV7-2 and TRBJ2-7; 8 nucleotides match TRBD2. With V trimmed by 5 bases and J by 2 bases, 8 bases remained unmatched. The CDR3 sequence is 15 residues long. Germline V CDR1 and CDR2: SGHTA, FQGNSA. CDR3 sequence (DNA): TGTGCCAGCAGCCCCGCGTTGCGGGGGGCCTACGAGCAGTACTTC. This translates into CASSPALRGAYEQYF. Using reference TRBV7-2 and TRBJ2-7 for the parts outside the CDR3, the full variable domain is GAGVSQSPSNKVTEKGKDVELRCDPISGHTALYWYRQSLGQGLEFLIYFQGNSAPDKSGLPSDRFSAERTGGSVSTLTIQRTQQEDSAVYLCASSPALRGAYEQYFGPGTRLTVT.

This clonotype was counted between two and nine times. The J gene is TRBJ2-3, the V gene TRBV20-1, with a possible D match to TRBD2 (5 bases). Germline values: CDR1 DFQATT, CDR2 SNEGSKA (reference sequence). Trimming took 4 bases from V and 6 from J, leaving 20 bases between them. The CDR3 is made up of 15 amino acids. The CDR3 bases are TGCAGTGCTACGGGTGCGGGTACAGTTTGGGATACGCAGTATTTT. Its translation is CSATGAGTVWDTQYF.

This clonotype occurred once. The V gene is TRBV6-2 or TRBV6-3, the J gene TRBJ1-1, with 9 bases aligning to TRBD1. CDR1 MNHEY and CDR2 SVGEGT come from the germline V gene. The CDR3 contains 15 residues. V lost 2 bases, J lost 1 base, and 2 bases stayed unmatched. CDR3 residues: CASSYVGQGNTEAFF. The CDR3 bases are TGTGCCAGCAGTTACGTGGGACAGGGGAACACTGAAGCTTTCTTT.

This clonotype was recorded at least ten times. The CDR3: CASQLRIGQDTEAFF. CDR3 coding DNA: TGTGCCAGCCAGCTTAGAATCGGTCAGGACACTGAAGCTTTCTTT. This chain links TRBV7-2 with TRBJ1-1, with D unclear. Germline V gives CDR1 SGHTA, CDR2 FQGNSA. This CDR3 spans 15 amino acids. V lost 8 bases and J 3 bases, leaving 19 bases between the germline ends.

V and J are TRBV10-3 and TRBJ1-2, with no clear D. Germline values: CDR1 ENHRY, CDR2 SYGVKD. The CDR3 has 11 residues. The germline V and J ends were trimmed by 8 bases and 8 bases, with 12 bases remaining between them. The CDR3 sequence: CAILGSWGYTF. The DNA for the CDR3 is TGTGCCATCCTCGGCAGTTGGGGCTACACCTTC.

This clonotype was observed a handful of times. This chain connects TRBV6-1 to TRBJ1-2, with D possibly matching TRBD1 (6 bases). CDR1 and CDR2 (germline): MNHNS, SASEGT. The CDR3 is made up of 12 amino acids. Trimming shortened V by 10 bases and J by 8 bases, and 17 bases separated the two germline ends. This chain's CDR3 is CATRDTPIGYTF. The DNA of the CDR3 is TGTGCCACCAGGGACACCCCTATCGGCTACACCTTC.

This clonotype showed up many times. The rearrangement joins TRBV7-8 to TRBJ2-7; 10 bases agree with TRBD2. Germline CDR1 and CDR2: SGHVS and FQNEAQ. After removal of 1 base from V and 0 bases from J, the junction contained 6 bases not matched to a gene. The CDR3 runs to 17 residues. The CDR3 is CASSLGGSGRSSYEQYV. The CDR3 coding sequence is TGTGCCAGCAGCTTAGGAGGTAGCGGGAGGTCCTCCTACGAGCAGTACGTC.

This sequence joins TRBV4-2 and TRBJ2-7; TRBD2 aligns across 8 bases. The CDR3 runs 16 residues. CDR1 and CDR2 from the germline V gene are LGHNA and YNFKEQ. V shed 1 base and J 2 bases; nucleotides not matched to a gene: 7. Here the CDR3 reads CASSQAVSGNPYEQYF. The CDR3 region has the DNA TGTGCCAGCAGCCAAGCGGTTAGCGGGAACCCCTACGAGCAGTACTTC.

The CDR3 loop is CASSLFRAENEQFF. The CDR3 nucleotides read TGCGCCAGCAGCTTGTTTCGGGCGGAAAATGAGCAGTTCTTC. This chain uses TRBV5-1 with TRBJ2-1, with D unclear. Germline V gene data show CDR1 as SGHRS and CDR2 as YFSETQ. The CDR3 is made up of 14 amino acids. Between the trimmed V and J ends, which lost 1 base and 7 bases, there was a span of 12 bases. Full variable domain (outside the CDR3, taken from reference TRBV5-1 and TRBJ2-1): KAGVTQTPRYLIKTRGQQVTLSCSPISGHRSVSWYQQTPGQGLQFLFEYFSETQRNKGNFPGRFSGRQFSNSRSEMNVSTLELGDSALYLCASSLFRAENEQFFGPGTRLTVL.

J is TRBJ2-7 and V is TRBV12-5; D not certain. Germline CDR1 is LGHNT and CDR2 is FRNRAP. Deletions cut 5 bases from V and 4 bases from J, with 9 bases between. The CDR3 has 12 amino acids. This CDR3 is CASGTGWYEQYV. CDR3 coding DNA: TGTGCTAGTGGTACCGGTTGGTACGAGCAGTACGTC.

V usage is TRBV2 and J usage is TRBJ2-6; TRBD2 matches at 10 bases. Unmatched junction bases numbered 0, after V lost 4 bases and J lost 0 bases. The CDR3 covers 16 residues. Per germline, CDR1 SNHLY and CDR2 FYNNEI. The CDR3 loop reads CASSASGSSGANVLTF. The CDR3 bases are TGTGCCAGCAGTGCTAGCGGGAGCTCTGGGGCCAACGTCCTGACTTTC.

V is TRBV12-3 or TRBV12-4 and J is TRBJ2-5; D uncertain. The CDR3 length is 12 residues. V was pared by 5 bases and J by 5 bases, with 9 bases between. CDR3: CASSLRWETQYF. In DNA, the CDR3 is TGTGCCAGCAGTCTCCGGTGGGAGACCCAGTACTTC.

The chain is built from TRBV7-2 and TRBJ1-6; D may be TRBD1 (6 bases). The CDR3 consists of 15 residues. Per the germline V gene, CDR1 is SGHTA and CDR2 is FQGNSA. V was shortened by 5 bases and J by 7 bases, with 15 bases between the two germline ends. The CDR3 protein is CASSGGTPGNSPLHF. DNA for the CDR3: TGTGCCAGCAGCGGCGGGACACCGGGCAATTCACCCCTCCACTTT.

The chain employs TRBV7-6 and TRBJ2-1, with 12 bases fitting TRBD2. Trimming at V came to 0 bases and at J to 8 bases, leaving 8 bases not matched to a gene. Germline V gene lookup returns CDR1 SGHVS and CDR2 FNYEAQ. The CDR3 totals 17 residues. DNA of the CDR3: TGTGCCAGCAGCTTAGCCCGACTAGCGGGAGTCAGGGATGAGCAGTTCTTC. This translates into CASSLARLAGVRDEQFF.

CDR3 amino acids: CASSLLDWGNTEAFF. The CDR3 nucleotides read TGTGCCAGCAGCTTGCTTGACTGGGGGAACACTGAAGCTTTCTTT. V is TRBV28 and J is TRBJ1-1; D unclear. The CDR3 runs to 15 residues. Trimming took 6 bases from V and 1 from J, leaving 15 bases between them. CDR1 MDHEN and CDR2 SYDVKM come from the germline V gene.

This rearrangement joins TRBV12-3 or TRBV12-4 to TRBJ1-2; D remains unclear. There are 13 residues in the CDR3. Trimming removed 5 bases from V and 4 bases from J, with 11 bases in between. The CDR3 DNA reads as TGTGCCAGCAGTATTAGGAACAGCTATGGCTACACCTTC. It encodes CASSIRNSYGYTF.

This clonotype was seen more than once but under ten times. The chain employs TRBV2 and TRBJ2-1; TRBD2 agrees at 7 bases. V dropped 10 bases and J dropped 6; count of bases not matched to a gene: 6. This CDR3 is built from 12 residues. The germline CDR1 and CDR2 sequences are SNHLY and FYNNEI. The CDR3 DNA follows: TGTGCCACCGGACTAGTTGGCAATGAGCAGTTCTTC. The encoded protein is CATGLVGNEQFF. Combining the CDR3 with reference TRBV2 and TRBJ2-1 gives the whole variable domain EPEVTQTPSHQVTQMGQEVILRCVPISNHLYFYWYRQILGQKVEFLVSFYNNEISEKSEIFDDQFSVERPDGSNFTLKIRSTKLEDSAMYFCATGLVGNEQFFGPGTRLTVL.

In its sample, this clonotype was seen many times. The V and J genes are TRBV7-8 and TRBJ2-1, with TRBD1 identical over 8 bases. Unmatched junction bases numbered 10, after V lost 5 bases and J lost 4 bases. CDR3 length equals 16 residues. Germline lookup yields CDR1 SGHVS and CDR2 FQNEAQ. The CDR3 coding sequence is TGTGCCAGCAGCAAGCGACAGGGGTGGCGGTACAATGAGCAGTTCTTC. Translated, it gives CASSKRQGWRYNEQFF.

In this sample, this clonotype turned up a few times. The gene calls are TRBV7-8 and TRBJ2-1, with D hard to call. The CDR3 extends over 16 amino acids. Trimming pared 7 bases from V and 1 base from J, leaving 17 bases between. Per germline, CDR1 SGHVS and CDR2 FQNEAQ. The CDR3 is CASTPLGITSYNEQFF. CDR3 coding DNA: TGTGCCAGCACCCCTCTAGGGATCACATCCTACAATGAGCAGTTCTTC.

The gene calls are TRBV10-3 and TRBJ2-1; 14 positions match TRBD2. Germline CDR1 reads ENHRY; CDR2 reads SYGVKD. The CDR3 loop spans 13 amino acids. Trimming cost V 9 bases and J 5 bases; bases outside gene matches: 0. As DNA, the CDR3 is TGTGCCATGGGACTAGCGGGAGACAATGAGCAGTTCTTC. Translated, it gives CAMGLAGDNEQFF.

The sample holds many counts of this clonotype. The CDR3 DNA follows: TGTGCCAGCAGCCCAAACAGGGTGGTGAGCGCAGATACGCAGTATTTT. This translates into CASSPNRVVSADTQYF. The chain carries TRBV7-2 and TRBJ2-3; tentative D call: TRBD1 (6 bases). CDR3 length: 16 residues. V shed 5 bases and J shed 4 bases, with 19 bases lying between them. Germline values: CDR1 SGHTA, CDR2 FQGNSA.

The chain employs TRBV20-1 and TRBJ2-1; 11 positions agree with TRBD2. Trimming at V came to 7 bases and at J to 5 bases, leaving 10 bases not matched to a gene. Looked up from germline, CDR1 is DFQATT and CDR2 is SNEGSKA (reference sequence). The length of the CDR3 is 15 residues. CDR3 protein: CSVPIAGGPNNEQFF. The CDR3 coding sequence is TGCAGTGTTCCGATAGCGGGAGGGCCTAACAATGAGCAGTTCTTC.

The rearrangement uses TRBV11-3 and TRBJ2-3, with D unresolved. The V gene lost 5 bases and the J gene lost 1 base, with 10 bases spanning the gap. The CDR3 sequence is 14 residues long. Germline V CDR1 and CDR2: SGHNT, YENEEA. The CDR3 DNA sequence: TGTGCCAGCAGCCCTACGGCCGGCACAGATACGCAGTATTTT. Its translation: CASSPTAGTDTQYF.

The chain joins TRBV29-1 to TRBJ2-1; 7 bases align to TRBD1. V gave up 8 bases and J gave up 5 bases; unmatched junction bases: 15. CDR1 is SQVTM and CDR2 is ANQGSEA in the germline V gene. This CDR3 region has 15 residues. Here the CDR3 reads CSLNLRGNFNNEQFF. The CDR3 nucleotides read TGCAGCCTAAACCTCAGGGGGAACTTTAACAATGAGCAGTTCTTC.

On this clonotype: This may be a read error, as it is one base from a much larger clone. The chain uses TRBV19 and TRBJ1-2; tentatively, D is TRBD1 (5 bases). CDR1 and CDR2 from the germline V gene are LNHDA and SQIVND (reference sequence). The CDR3 consists of 13 residues. This chain's CDR3 is CAGSPEGRHGYTF. For the CDR3, the DNA is TGTGCCGGTAGCCCGGAGGGGCGCCATGGCTACACCTTC.

This clonotype was seen only a few times. The chain uses TRBV28 and TRBJ2-3; 9 nucleotides agree with TRBD2. Germline values: CDR1 MDHEN, CDR2 SYDVKM. The ends lost 5 bases at V and 1 base at J; junction bases unmatched: 7. This CDR3 is built from 16 residues. CDR3 DNA: TGTGCCAGCAGTCACTCTAGCGGGGTTGGCACAGATACGCAGTATTTT. Translation gives CASSHSSGVGTDTQYF. Complete variable domain (other parts from reference TRBV28 and TRBJ2-3): DVKVTQSSRYLVKRTGEKVFLECVQDMDHENMFWYRQDPGLGLRLIYFSYDVKMKEKGDIPEGYSVSREKKERFSLILESASTNQTSMYLCASSHSSGVGTDTQYFGPGTRLTVL.

The genes are TRBV5-1 and TRBJ2-1; 8 bases line up with TRBD2. The CDR3 spans 14 residues. The ends lost 4 bases at V and 8 bases at J; junction bases unmatched: 8. CDR1 SGHRS and CDR2 YFSETQ come from the germline V gene. The CDR3 coding sequence is TGCGCCAGCAGCGGCTCGGGAGGGCCACATGAGCAGTTCTTC. It specifies CASSGSGGPHEQFF.

The chain recombines TRBV12-3 or TRBV12-4 with TRBJ2-2, with a weak D call TRBD2 (6 bases). Trimming shortened V by 3 bases and J by 4 bases, and 15 bases separated the two germline ends. CDR3 size: 16 residues. The CDR3 region has the DNA TGTGCCAGCAGTTTTTCTGGCGGGGCTATCACCGGGGAGCTGTTTTTT. The encoded protein is CASSFSGGAITGELFF.

In its sample, this clonotype was seen once. CDR3 sequence reads: CTVINPGQGRDGELFF. The CDR3 region has the DNA TGCACCGTAATAAACCCGGGACAGGGTCGAGACGGGGAGCTGTTTTTT. This rearrangement joins TRBV29-1 to TRBJ2-2; 9 bases fit TRBD1. Germline V gene lookup returns CDR1 SQVTM and CDR2 ANQGSEA. CDR3 length: 16 residues.

The CDR3 DNA follows: TGTGCCAGCAGTTTAGGGGCGGAAACCGGTGGCTACACCTTC. This gives the protein CASSLGAETGGYTF. V usage is TRBV12-3 or TRBV12-4 and J usage is TRBJ1-2; D uncertain. V was shortened by 1 base and J by 7 bases, with 13 bases between the two germline ends. The CDR3 is made up of 14 amino acids.